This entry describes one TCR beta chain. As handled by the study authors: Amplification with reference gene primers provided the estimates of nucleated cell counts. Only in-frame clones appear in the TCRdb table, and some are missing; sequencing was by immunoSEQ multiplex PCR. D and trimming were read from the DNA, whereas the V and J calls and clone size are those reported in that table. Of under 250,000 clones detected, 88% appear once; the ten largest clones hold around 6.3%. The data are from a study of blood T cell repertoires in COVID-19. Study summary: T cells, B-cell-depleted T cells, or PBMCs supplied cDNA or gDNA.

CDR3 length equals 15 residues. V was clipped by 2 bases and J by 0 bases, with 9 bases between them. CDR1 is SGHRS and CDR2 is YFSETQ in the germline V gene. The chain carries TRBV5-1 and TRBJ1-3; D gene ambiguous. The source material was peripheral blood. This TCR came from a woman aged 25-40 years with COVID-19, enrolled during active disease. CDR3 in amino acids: CASSLASSSGNTIYF. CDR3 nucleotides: TGCGCCAGCAGCTTAGCATCTTCCTCTGGAAACACCATATATTTT.